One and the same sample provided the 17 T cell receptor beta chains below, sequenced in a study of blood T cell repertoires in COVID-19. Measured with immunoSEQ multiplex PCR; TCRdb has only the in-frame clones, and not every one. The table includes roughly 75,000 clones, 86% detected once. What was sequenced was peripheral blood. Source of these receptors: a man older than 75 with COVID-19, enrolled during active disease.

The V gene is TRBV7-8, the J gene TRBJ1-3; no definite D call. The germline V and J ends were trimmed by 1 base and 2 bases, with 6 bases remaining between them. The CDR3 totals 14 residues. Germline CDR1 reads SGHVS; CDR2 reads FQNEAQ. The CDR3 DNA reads TGTGCCAGCAGCTTAGTTGTTACTGGAAACACCATATATTTT. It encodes CASSLVVTGNTIYF.

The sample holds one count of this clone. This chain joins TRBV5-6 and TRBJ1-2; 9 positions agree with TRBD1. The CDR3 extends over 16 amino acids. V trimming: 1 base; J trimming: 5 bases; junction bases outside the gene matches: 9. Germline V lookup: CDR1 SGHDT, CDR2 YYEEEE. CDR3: CASSLFYPGTGYGYTF. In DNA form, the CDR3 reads TGTGCCAGCAGCTTGTTCTACCCCGGGACAGGGTATGGCTACACCTTC.

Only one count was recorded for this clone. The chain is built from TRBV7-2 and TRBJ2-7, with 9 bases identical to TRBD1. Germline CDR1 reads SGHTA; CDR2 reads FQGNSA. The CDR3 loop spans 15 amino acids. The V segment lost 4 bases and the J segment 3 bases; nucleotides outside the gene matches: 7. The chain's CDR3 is CASSSVGQGRYEQYF. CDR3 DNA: TGTGCCAGCAGCTCAGTGGGACAGGGTCGCTACGAGCAGTACTTC.

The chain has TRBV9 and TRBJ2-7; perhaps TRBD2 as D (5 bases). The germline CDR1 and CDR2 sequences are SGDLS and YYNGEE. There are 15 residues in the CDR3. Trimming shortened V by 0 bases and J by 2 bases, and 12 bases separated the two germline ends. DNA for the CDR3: TGTGCCAGCAGCGTAGAGGCAGGAGGTACCTACGAGCAGTACTTC. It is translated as CASSVEAGGTYEQYF.

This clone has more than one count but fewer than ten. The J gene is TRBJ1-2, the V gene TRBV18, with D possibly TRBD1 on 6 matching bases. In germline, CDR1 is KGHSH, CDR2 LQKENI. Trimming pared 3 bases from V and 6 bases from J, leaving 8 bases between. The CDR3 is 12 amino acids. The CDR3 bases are TGTGCCAGCTCACCGGGGGCCGATGGCTACACCTTC. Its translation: CASSPGADGYTF.

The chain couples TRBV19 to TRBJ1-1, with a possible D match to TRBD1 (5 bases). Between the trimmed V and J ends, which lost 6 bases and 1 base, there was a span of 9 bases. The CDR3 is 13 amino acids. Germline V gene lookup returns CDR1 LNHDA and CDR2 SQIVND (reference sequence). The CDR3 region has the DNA TGTGCCAGTAGGACTCAGGGGAACACTGAAGCTTTCTTT. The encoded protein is CASRTQGNTEAFF.

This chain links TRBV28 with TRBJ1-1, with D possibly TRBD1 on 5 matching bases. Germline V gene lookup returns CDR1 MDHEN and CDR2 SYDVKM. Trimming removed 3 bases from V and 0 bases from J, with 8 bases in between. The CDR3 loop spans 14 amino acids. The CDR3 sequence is CASSFRQLNTEAFF. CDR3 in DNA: TGTGCCAGCAGTTTTCGACAGCTGAACACTGAAGCTTTCTTT.

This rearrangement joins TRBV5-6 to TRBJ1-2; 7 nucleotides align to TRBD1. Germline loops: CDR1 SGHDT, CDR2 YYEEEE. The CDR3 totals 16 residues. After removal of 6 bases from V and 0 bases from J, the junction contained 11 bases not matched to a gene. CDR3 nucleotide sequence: TGTGCCAGCAACCCGGGACAGAAGCGTTCTAACTATGGCTACACCTTC. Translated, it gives CASNPGQKRSNYGYTF.

CDR3 in DNA: TGTGCCAGCTCACCCGATAGAAATGAAAAACTGTTTTTT. Protein: CASSPDRNEKLFF. The V and J genes are TRBV18 and TRBJ1-4; no definite D call. The CDR3 extends over 13 amino acids. Trimming took off 3 bases at V and 5 bases at J, with 7 bases between the two ends. Per germline, CDR1 KGHSH and CDR2 LQKENI.

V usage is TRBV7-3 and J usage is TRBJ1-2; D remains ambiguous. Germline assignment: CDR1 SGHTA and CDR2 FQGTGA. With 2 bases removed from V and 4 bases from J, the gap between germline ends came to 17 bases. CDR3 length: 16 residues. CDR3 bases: TGTGCCAGCAGCTTAGGGATTGACCCGGGAATCTATGGCTACACCTTC. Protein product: CASSLGIDPGIYGYTF.

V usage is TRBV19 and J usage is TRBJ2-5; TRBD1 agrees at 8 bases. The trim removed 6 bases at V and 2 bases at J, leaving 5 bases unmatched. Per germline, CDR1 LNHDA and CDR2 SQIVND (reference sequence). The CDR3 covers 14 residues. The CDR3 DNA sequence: TGTGCCAGTAGCAACGACAGGGGACAAGAGACCCAGTACTTC. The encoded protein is CASSNDRGQETQYF.

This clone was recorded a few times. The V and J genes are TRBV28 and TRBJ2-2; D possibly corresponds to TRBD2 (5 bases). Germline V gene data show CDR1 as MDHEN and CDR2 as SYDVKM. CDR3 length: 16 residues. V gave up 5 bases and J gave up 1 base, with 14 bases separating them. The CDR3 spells CASSGWTAGNTGELFF. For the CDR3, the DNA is TGTGCCAGCAGTGGGTGGACTGCTGGGAACACCGGGGAGCTGTTTTTT.

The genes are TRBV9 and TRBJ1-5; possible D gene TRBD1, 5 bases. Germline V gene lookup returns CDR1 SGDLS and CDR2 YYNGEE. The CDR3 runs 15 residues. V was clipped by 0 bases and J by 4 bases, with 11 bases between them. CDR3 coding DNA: TGTGCCAGCAGCGTAGCGGGGGACCGAAATCAGCCCCAGCATTTT. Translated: CASSVAGDRNQPQHF.

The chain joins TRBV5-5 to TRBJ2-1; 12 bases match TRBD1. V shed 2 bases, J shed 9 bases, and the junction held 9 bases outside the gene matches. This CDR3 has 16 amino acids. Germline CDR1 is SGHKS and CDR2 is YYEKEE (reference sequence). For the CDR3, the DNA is TGTGCCAGCAGCTTTTTCCGGGACAGGGGGCTTAGTGAGCAGTTCTTC. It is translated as CASSFFRDRGLSEQFF.

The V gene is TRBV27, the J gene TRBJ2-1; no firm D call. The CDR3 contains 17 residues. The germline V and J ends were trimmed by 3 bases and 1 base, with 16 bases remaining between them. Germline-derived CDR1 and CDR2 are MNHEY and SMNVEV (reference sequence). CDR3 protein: CASSFSSRSVSYNEQFF. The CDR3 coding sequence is TGTGCCAGCAGTTTCTCCTCTAGGAGCGTTTCCTACAATGAGCAGTTCTTC.

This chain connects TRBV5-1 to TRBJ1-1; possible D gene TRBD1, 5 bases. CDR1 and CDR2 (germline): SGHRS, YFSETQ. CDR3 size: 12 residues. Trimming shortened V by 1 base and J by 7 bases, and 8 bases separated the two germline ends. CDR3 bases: TGCGCCAGCAGCTTGTTGGGGGGTGAAGCTTTCTTT. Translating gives CASSLLGGEAFF. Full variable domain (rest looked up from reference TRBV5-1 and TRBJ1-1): KAGVTQTPRYLIKTRGQQVTLSCSPISGHRSVSWYQQTPGQGLQFLFEYFSETQRNKGNFPGRFSGRQFSNSRSEMNVSTLELGDSALYLCASSLLGGEAFFGQGTRLTVV.

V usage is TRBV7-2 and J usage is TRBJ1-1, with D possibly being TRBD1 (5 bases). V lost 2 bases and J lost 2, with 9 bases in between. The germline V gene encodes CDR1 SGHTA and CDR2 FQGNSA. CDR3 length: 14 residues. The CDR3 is CASSLKGHNTEAFF. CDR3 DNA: TGTGCCAGCAGCTTAAAAGGACACAACACTGAAGCTTTCTTT.